Sequencing of this TCR beta chain was carried out in a study of control samples from healthy donors and cancer patients. Sequencing was performed with immunoSEQ multiplex PCR; in TCRdb, only in-frame clones are kept and a portion is missing. This sample has about 250,000 clones, with roughly 82% found just once. The CDR3 has 17 residues. V gave up 3 bases and J gave up 3 bases, with 18 bases separating them. Germline CDR1 reads MNHEY; CDR2 reads SMNVEV (reference sequence). The chain employs TRBV27 and TRBJ1-5; D gene uncertain. Source material: PBMCs. This sequence originates from a woman aged 55 to 70 with lung cancer. CDR3 in DNA: TGTGCCAGCAGTTTGTTCCAGGAACCAACTCTCAATCAGCCCCAGCATTTT. Translated: CASSLFQEPTLNQPQHF.